The rows below give T cell receptor beta chains drawn from one sample of a study of T cells in Graves' hyperthyroidism and ophthalmopathy. TCRdb reanalysed the multiplex PCR reads using MiXCR and keeps one entry per CDR3 protein. The sample consists of nearly 250,000 distinct CDR3 sequences, more than 20% of them appearing once. Input material: blood. The receptor set was obtained from a woman in her thirties or forties with Graves' ophthalmopathy. CDR3s leave out the opening cysteine and the closing phenylalanine or tryptophan.

v_call	cdr3_length	j_call	cdr3_aa
TRBV4-1	14	TRBJ1-1	ASSQEQGFLHTEAF
TRBV29-1	11	TRBJ2-7	SAHFGGAWEQY
TRBV4-1	12	TRBJ1-1	ASSRTTANTEAF
TRBV6-1	10	TRBJ1-2	ASSEAIGSYT
TRBV10-3	13	TRBJ1-5	AISDLGAPNQPQH
TRBV5-5	9	TRBJ1-1	ASSLSLDAF
TRBV6-1	11	TRBJ2-7	ASSRGSDDQQY
TRBV6-2/TRBV6-3	11	TRBJ2-2	ASRLTGFGELF
TRBV29-1	13	TRBJ2-7	SVLDRDRGPYEQY
TRBV28	15	TRBJ2-6	ASRVGTGVTGANVLT
TRBV6-1	10	TRBJ2-7	AGSAGLYEQY
TRBV6-1	15	TRBJ1-5	ASSEYDRRYSNQPQH
TRBV6-1	10	TRBJ2-5	ASSDLQETQY
TRBV3-1	16	TRBJ2-7	ASSQDLGWLAGTYEQY
TRBV3-1	12	TRBJ1-1	ASSPHGGLTEAF
TRBV12-3/TRBV12-4	14	TRBJ1-2	ASSSWEGQVVYGYT
TRBV14	11	TRBJ2-7	ASSLTSYYEQY
TRBV6-5	11	TRBJ2-7	ASSYAGSYEQY
TRBV29-1	8	TRBJ2-5	SGTVETQY
TRBV10-3	10	TRBJ2-7	AILTDAYEQY